These T cell receptor beta chains were read from a single sample in a study of blood T cell repertoires in COVID-19. Produced via immunoSEQ multiplex PCR; TCRdb's table is partial and in-frame only. Among 160,000 or so clones listed, 85% were seen once. The sequenced sample consisted of peripheral blood. These receptors were taken from a woman in her forties or fifties with COVID-19, enrolled during active disease. The CDR3 runs from the conserved cysteine through the conserved F or W. Fields, in order: D gene, J gene, clone size, V gene, CDR3 protein, CDR3 DNA. A D gene is named only where the DNA matches it firmly. Where a row states a size, it is once, few, many or the class of an expanded clone; other rows omit it.

d_gene: .; j_gene: TRBJ1-1; abundance: .; v_gene: TRBV30; CDR3aa: CAWAVRTEAFF; CDR3nt: TGTGCCTGGGCCGTTAGAACTGAAGCTTTCTTT
d_gene: TRBD2; j_gene: TRBJ2-5; abundance: .; v_gene: TRBV6-5; CDR3aa: CASSYTPGGEETQYF; CDR3nt: TGTGCCAGCAGTTACACCCCCGGGGGGGAGGAGACCCAGTACTTC
d_gene: .; j_gene: TRBJ1-1; abundance: .; v_gene: TRBV11-2; CDR3aa: CASSIPGKNTEAFF; CDR3nt: TGTGCCAGCAGCATCCCGGGAAAGAACACTGAAGCTTTCTTT
d_gene: .; j_gene: TRBJ2-6; abundance: .; v_gene: TRBV4-1; CDR3aa: CASSELIASGANVLTF; CDR3nt: TGCGCCAGCAGCGAATTAATAGCTTCTGGGGCCAACGTCCTGACTTTC
d_gene: TRBD1; j_gene: TRBJ2-7; abundance: .; v_gene: TRBV15; CDR3aa: CATSAGGGTGNEQYF; CDR3nt: TGTGCCACCAGCGCAGGAGGCGGGACAGGGAACGAGCAGTACTTC
d_gene: TRBD1; j_gene: TRBJ1-2; abundance: .; v_gene: TRBV5-6; CDR3aa: CASSLDRGHGYTF; CDR3nt: TGTGCCAGCAGCCTGGACAGGGGACATGGCTACACCTTC
d_gene: TRBD1; j_gene: TRBJ1-4; abundance: .; v_gene: TRBV30; CDR3aa: CAWSRDRNEKLFF; CDR3nt: TGTGCCTGGAGTAGGGACAGAAATGAAAAACTGTTTTTT
d_gene: TRBD1; j_gene: TRBJ2-1; abundance: .; v_gene: TRBV5-4; CDR3aa: CASSLDRGSSYNEQFF; CDR3nt: TGTGCCAGCAGCCTGGACAGGGGATCATCCTACAATGAGCAGTTCTTC
d_gene: TRBD1; j_gene: TRBJ1-2; abundance: .; v_gene: TRBV6-5; CDR3aa: CASSYAGTGKGYTF; CDR3nt: TGTGCCAGCAGTTATGCCGGGACAGGAAAGGGCTACACCTTC
d_gene: .; j_gene: TRBJ1-2; abundance: .; v_gene: TRBV11-3; CDR3aa: CASSLDLKLGTETRFGGYTF; CDR3nt: TGTGCCAGCAGCTTAGATCTAAAGTTGGGTACCGAGACACGCTTCGGTGGCTACACCTTC
d_gene: .; j_gene: TRBJ1-1; abundance: .; v_gene: TRBV6-4; CDR3aa: CASSDTDSNTEAFF; CDR3nt: TGTGCCAGCAGTGACACAGATTCGAACACTGAAGCTTTCTTT
d_gene: TRBD1; j_gene: TRBJ2-1; abundance: once; v_gene: TRBV27; CDR3aa: CASSVGTASYNEQFF; CDR3nt: TGTGCCAGCAGTGTTGGGACAGCTTCCTACAATGAGCAGTTCTTC
d_gene: .; j_gene: TRBJ1-6; abundance: .; v_gene: TRBV11-2; CDR3aa: CASSQSGRGSYNSPLHF; CDR3nt: TGTGCCAGCAGCCAAAGCGGCAGGGGTTCTTATAATTCACCCCTCCACTTT
d_gene: .; j_gene: TRBJ1-3; abundance: .; v_gene: TRBV6-5; CDR3aa: CASSYSAGGRGNTIYF; CDR3nt: TGTGCCAGCAGTTACTCGGCTGGGGGCAGGGGAAACACCATATATTTT
d_gene: TRBD1; j_gene: TRBJ2-3; abundance: .; v_gene: TRBV28; CDR3aa: CASFPRQGWSDTQYF; CDR3nt: TGTGCCAGCTTTCCTAGACAGGGATGGTCAGATACGCAGTATTTT
d_gene: .; j_gene: TRBJ1-5; abundance: .; v_gene: TRBV6-5; CDR3aa: CASSRTGEPQHF; CDR3nt: TGTGCCAGCAGCCGGACCGGGGAGCCCCAGCATTTT
d_gene: .; j_gene: TRBJ1-1; abundance: .; v_gene: TRBV5-1; CDR3aa: CASSPRGNTEAFF; CDR3nt: TGCGCCAGCAGCCCTAGGGGGAACACTGAAGCTTTCTTT
d_gene: .; j_gene: TRBJ1-1; abundance: .; v_gene: TRBV10-3; CDR3aa: CAISEGRKGGEAFF; CDR3nt: TGTGCCATCAGTGAGGGACGTAAAGGGGGTGAAGCTTTCTTT
d_gene: TRBD2; j_gene: TRBJ2-3; abundance: few; v_gene: TRBV29-1; CDR3aa: CSAYRGGLADTDTQYF; CDR3nt: TGCAGCGCGTACCGGGGGGGCCTAGCGGACACAGATACGCAGTATTTT
d_gene: .; j_gene: TRBJ2-3; abundance: .; v_gene: TRBV18; CDR3aa: CASSPPRTDTQYF; CDR3nt: TGTGCCAGCTCACCACCGCGGACAGATACGCAGTATTTT
d_gene: .; j_gene: TRBJ2-1; abundance: .; v_gene: TRBV23-1; CDR3aa: CASSQSRVPNYNEQFF; CDR3nt: TGCGCCAGCAGTCAATCGAGGGTACCAAATTACAATGAGCAGTTCTTC
d_gene: TRBD2; j_gene: TRBJ2-7; abundance: .; v_gene: TRBV7-2; CDR3aa: CASSASGGALGQYF; CDR3nt: TGTGCCAGCAGCGCTAGCGGGGGGGCACTGGGGCAGTACTTC